Sequencing of this T cell receptor (beta chain) was carried out in a study of cytomegalovirus exposure and HLA in healthy donors. General study results and limits: No immune exposure information besides CMV serostatus was available. It was likely that a cluster of highly shared sequence variants was a sequencing artifact. DRB1 had the most TCR associations and HLA-C the fewest, a later analysis found, with rates varying by HLA locus. Some V segments could not be told apart, so they were left out, TRBV6-2 and TRBV6-3 among them.

For this clone: The antigen is not known.

Germline CDR1 reads SQVTM; CDR2 reads ANQGSEA. This CDR3 spans 14 amino acids. V lost 7 bases to trimming and J lost 6 bases; unmatched junction nucleotides: 14. The PCR employed 60 Vbeta primers together with 13 Jbeta primers. The protocol was immunoSEQ multiplex PCR, while the TCRdb copy is restricted to in-frame clones and leaves out a portion. The table shows tens of thousands of clones, with around 78% occurring only once. Specimen: PBMCs. V and J are TRBV29-1 and TRBJ2-7; the match to TRBD2 covers 8 bases. This TCR was recovered from a male donor in good health and CMV-seropositive. CDR3 in amino acids: CSGGAGGMYSEQYF. The CDR3, as DNA: TGCAGCGGGGGGGCGGGGGGAATGTACAGCGAGCAGTACTTC.